The 30 T cell receptor beta chains below come from one sample, sequenced in a study of T cell repertoires in cytomegalovirus infection. TCRdb independently ran MiXCR on the reads; one entry per CDR3 protein. The table has roughly 920,000 distinct CDR3 sequences, about 33% seen once; the top ten hold about an eighth. What these receptors recognize is not known. The sample consisted of cultured CD8+ T cells from PBMCs, taken from culture after CMV antigen stimulation. All receptors come from a human donor in good health (CMV status not recorded). Some clones in this sample may be carry-over from other donors' samples.

The chain is built from TRBV2 and TRBJ1-4, with 8 bases matching TRBD1. Trimming removed 0 bases from V and 7 bases from J; junction bases left unmatched: 1. The CDR3 has 14 amino acids. Germline assignment: CDR1 SNHLY and CDR2 FYNNEI. The CDR3 loop reads CASSEAGTGEKLFF. CDR3 sequence (DNA): TGTGCCAGCAGTGAAGCCGGGACAGGTGAAAAACTGTTTTTT.

This sequence joins TRBV12-3 or TRBV12-4 and TRBJ2-7; 7 bases line up with TRBD1. V lost 5 bases and J lost 5; bases outside the gene matches: 9. The CDR3 length is 14 residues. CDR3 sequence reads: CASSRWTGFDEQYF. The CDR3 DNA is TGTGCCAGCAGTCGATGGACAGGTTTCGACGAGCAGTACTTC.

Only a few counts were recorded for this clonotype. The genes are TRBV3-1 and TRBJ2-5; 7 positions agree with TRBD1. V was pared by 4 bases and J by 2 bases, with 13 bases of the junction left unmatched. The germline gives CDR1 LGHDT, CDR2 YNNKEL (reference sequence). The CDR3 runs 17 residues. The CDR3 DNA reads as TGTGCCAGCAGCCTAGACAGGGCCACGGGGCGGCAAGAGACCCAGTACTTC. The encoded protein is CASSLDRATGRQETQYF.

The rearrangement links TRBV25-1 to TRBJ2-7; either TRBD1 or TRBD2 may supply D (6 bases each). The ends were cut back, 2 bases at V and 1 base at J, with 12 bases in the middle. Germline assignment: CDR1 MGHDK and CDR2 SYGVNS. The CDR3 has 15 amino acids. The CDR3 loop reads CASSERRGASYEQYF. CDR3 DNA: TGTGCCAGCAGTGAAAGGAGGGGGGCTTCCTACGAGCAGTACTTC.

This sequence joins TRBV6-2 or TRBV6-3 and TRBJ2-1, with 9 bases matching TRBD2. This CDR3 region has 15 residues. Germline V gene data show CDR1 as MNHEY and CDR2 as SVGEGT. V lost 0 bases, J lost 9 bases, and 6 bases stayed unmatched. The CDR3 bases are TGTGCCAGCAGTTACTCTCGCGGGGGGGCAGGTGAGCAGTTCTTC. It translates to CASSYSRGGAGEQFF.

The CDR3: CATTPGTFEQYF. The CDR3 DNA follows: TGTGCCACGACGCCGGGCACGTTCGAGCAGTACTTC. The chain carries TRBV7-9 and TRBJ2-7; no clear D. Germline lookup yields CDR1 SEHNR and CDR2 FQNEAQ (reference sequence). Trimming stripped 10 bases from V and 6 bases from J, with 16 bases between. CDR3 length equals 12 residues. Complete variable domain (other parts from reference TRBV7-9 and TRBJ2-7): DTGVSQNPRHKITKRGQNVTFRCDPISEHNRLYWYRQTLGQGPEFLTYFQNEAQLEKSRLLSDRFSAERPKGSFSTLEIQRTEQGDSAMYLCATTPGTFEQYFGPGTRLTVT.

This clonotype was counted a few times. This rearrangement joins TRBV6-5 to TRBJ1-2; TRBD1 agrees at 11 bases. The germline V gene has CDR1 MNHEY and CDR2 SVGAGI. This CDR3 is built from 14 residues. Losses at the gene ends were 8 bases for V and 4 bases for J; bases not matched to a gene: 6. This CDR3 is CASGGTGGFYGYTF. As DNA, the CDR3 is TGTGCCAGCGGAGGGACAGGGGGTTTCTATGGCTACACCTTC.

The CDR3 spells CASSRPGEADTQYF. In DNA, the CDR3 is TGTGCCAGCAGCCGACCTGGAGAGGCAGATACGCAGTATTTT. The rearrangement joins TRBV11-2 to TRBJ2-3; D not certain. Trimming pared 5 bases from V and 4 bases from J, leaving 13 bases between. Germline V lookup: CDR1 SGHAT, CDR2 FQNNGV. The CDR3 is made up of 14 amino acids.

This chain uses TRBV12-3 or TRBV12-4 with TRBJ2-5; TRBD2 matches at 10 bases. J lost 4 bases, V lost 3 bases, and 2 bases had no gene match. The CDR3 runs 14 residues. In DNA form, the CDR3 reads TGTGCCAGCAGTTTCATAGCGGGGGGAGAGACCCAGTACTTC. It specifies CASSFIAGGETQYF.

In regard to this clonotype: One junction end does not reproduce the germline sequence, and a read error may be involved. This rearrangement joins TRBV7-6 to TRBJ2-5, with D tentatively TRBD1 or TRBD2 (6 bases each). This CDR3 contains 18 residues. The V gene's germline CDR1 is SGHVS and CDR2 FNYEAQ. This CDR3 reads CVSSLLNPAGQIQETQYF. CDR3 DNA sequence: TGTGTCAGCAGCTTATTGAACCCCGCGGGACAAATACAAGAGACCCAGTACTTC.

The sample holds a few counts of this clonotype. This sequence joins TRBV5-4 and TRBJ2-3; 7 positions match TRBD2. V was pared by 0 bases and J by 4 bases, with 5 bases of the junction left unmatched. The V gene's germline CDR1 is SGHNT and CDR2 YYREEE (reference sequence). The CDR3 is 15 residues long. As DNA, the CDR3 is TGTGCCAGCAGCTTGGACGGACTAGGGGCAGATACGCAGTATTTT. Protein product: CASSLDGLGADTQYF.

This chain links TRBV6-5 with TRBJ1-2, with TRBD1 matching over 9 bases. Germline V CDR1 and CDR2: MNHEY, SVGAGI. This CDR3 is built from 14 residues. V dropped 0 bases and J dropped 6; count of bases not matched to a gene: 2. CDR3 coding DNA: TGTGCCAGCAGTTACTCGGGACAGGGCGATGGCTACACCTTC. Translation: CASSYSGQGDGYTF.

The table lists this clonotype with a few counts. The V call is TRBV7-9, the J call TRBJ1-1; the match to TRBD1 covers 7 bases. The CDR3 is made up of 20 amino acids. The germline V gene encodes CDR1 SEHNR and CDR2 FQNEAQ (reference sequence). The J segment lost 1 base and the V segment lost 4 bases, leaving 21 bases of the junction unmatched. In DNA, the CDR3 is TGTGCCAGCAGCTCCTCACAGGGGCTGAAACTTGGCGATGGGAACACTGAAGCTTTCTTT. Translation: CASSSSQGLKLGDGNTEAFF.

V is TRBV6-5 and J is TRBJ1-1; D is unresolved. Looked up from germline, CDR1 is MNHEY and CDR2 is SVGAGI. The CDR3 is 14 amino acids. The ends were cut back, 2 bases at V and 1 base at J, with 8 bases in the middle. In DNA, the CDR3 is TGTGCCAGCAGTTACATCGTCGGGAACACTGAAGCTTTCTTT. Its protein is CASSYIVGNTEAFF.

J is TRBJ1-6 and V is TRBV27; unclear D gene. Germline V gene data show CDR1 as MNHEY and CDR2 as SMNVEV (reference sequence). The CDR3 extends over 14 amino acids. The V end was cut by 4 bases, the J end by 5 bases, with 9 bases between. CDR3 nucleotide sequence: TGTGCCAGCAGTTCTGGGAGCGATAATTCACCCCTCCACTTT. Its protein product is CASSSGSDNSPLHF.

Only a few counts were recorded for this clonotype. The chain uses TRBV4-1 and TRBJ1-5, with D unclear. Deletions cut 0 bases from V and 0 bases from J, with 6 bases between. Germline CDR1 is MGHRA and CDR2 is YSYEKL. CDR3 length: 15 amino acids. The CDR3 reads CASSQEWGSNQPQHF. In nucleotides, the CDR3 is TGCGCCAGCAGCCAAGAATGGGGTAGCAATCAGCCCCAGCATTTT.

With regard to this clonotype: It may be a read error: a sequence one base away is much more abundant. The chain is built from TRBV7-8 and TRBJ2-1; D gene unclear. The CDR3 loop spans 13 amino acids. Germline loops: CDR1 SGHVS, CDR2 FQNEAQ. CDR3 DNA sequence: TGTGCCAGCACTCATTATCCGGGCAATGCGCAGTTCTTC. Protein sequence: CASTHYPGNAQFF. The entire variable domain, with the rest obtained from reference TRBV7-8 and TRBJ2-1, is as follows: GAGVSQSPRYKVAKRGQDVALRCDPISGHVSLFWYQQALGQGPEFLTYFQNEAQLDKSGLPSDRFFAERPEGSVSTLKIQRTQQEDSAVYLCASTHYPGNAQFFGPGTRLTVL.

The chain uses TRBV10-3 and TRBJ2-3; D perhaps matches TRBD1 (5 bases). CDR1 and CDR2 (germline): ENHRY, SYGVKD. This CDR3 region has 14 residues. V was shortened by 0 bases and J by 11 bases, with 15 bases between the two germline ends. The CDR3 region is CAISESGVGKMQYF. CDR3 in DNA: TGTGCCATCAGTGAGTCAGGGGTGGGCAAAATGCAGTATTTT.

The rearrangement uses TRBV19 and TRBJ1-1, with 8 bases that match TRBD1. The CDR3 length is 14 residues. Germline V lookup: CDR1 LNHDA, CDR2 SQIVND (reference sequence). V lost 5 bases to trimming and J lost 1 base; unmatched junction nucleotides: 3. DNA of the CDR3: TGTGCCAGTAGTCAGGGGGCGCGGAACACTGAAGCTTTCTTT. Its translation is CASSQGARNTEAFF. Looking up the rest from reference TRBV19 and TRBJ1-1 gives the full variable domain: DGGITQSPKYLFRKEGQNVTLSCEQNLNHDAMYWYRQDPGQGLRLIYYSQIVNDFQKGDIAEGYSVSREKKESFPLTVTSAQKNPTAFYLCASSQGARNTEAFFGQGTRLTVV.

The chain couples TRBV6-5 to TRBJ1-1; D remains ambiguous. The CDR3 loop spans 14 amino acids. V lost 4 bases and J lost 0, with 9 bases in between. CDR1 is MNHEY, CDR2 SVGAGI, per germline. The CDR3 region has the DNA TGTGCCAGCAGTTGGAGCGACCTGAACACTGAAGCTTTCTTT. The encoded protein is CASSWSDLNTEAFF.

This clonotype was found many times. J is TRBJ2-5 and V is TRBV12-3 or TRBV12-4, with 10 bases lining up with TRBD1. V lost 3 bases to trimming and J lost 5 bases; unmatched junction nucleotides: 12. The CDR3 is 17 amino acids. Written as DNA, the CDR3 is TGTGCCAGCAGTTTGAGACCGGGGACAGGGGAGCGGGAGACCCAGTACTTC. Protein product: CASSLRPGTGERETQYF.

This chain links TRBV7-2 with TRBJ2-1; the match to TRBD2 covers 8 bases. This CDR3 spans 14 amino acids. After removal of 3 bases from V and 8 bases from J, the junction contained 6 bases not matched to a gene. Germline V CDR1 and CDR2: SGHTA, FQGNSA. The CDR3 DNA reads TGTGCCAGCAGCTTGCCGGGGGGGCCCTATGAGCAGTTCTTC. This sequence encodes CASSLPGGPYEQFF.

CDR3 nucleotide sequence: TGTGCCAGCAGGGGCACCGTCACCTACAATGAGCAGTTCTTC. Its protein product is CASRGTVTYNEQFF. This rearrangement joins TRBV6-6 to TRBJ2-1, with D hard to call. CDR3 length equals 14 residues. Trimming removed 6 bases at V and 2 bases at J, with 11 bases between. Germline V gene lookup returns CDR1 MNHNY and CDR2 SVGAGI (reference sequence).

The genes are TRBV2 and TRBJ2-7, with D perhaps being TRBD1 or TRBD2 (5 bases each). Trimming stripped 7 bases from V and 4 bases from J, with 14 bases between. CDR1 is SNHLY and CDR2 is FYNNEI in the germline V gene. The CDR3 sequence is 13 residues long. The CDR3 region is CASKLGAMYEQYV. The CDR3, as DNA: TGTGCCAGCAAACTAGGGGCAATGTACGAGCAGTACGTC.

The genes are TRBV6-5 and TRBJ2-1; TRBD1 aligns across 9 bases. With V trimmed by 0 bases and J by 9 bases, 9 bases remained unmatched. The CDR3 consists of 16 residues. Germline CDR1 reads MNHEY; CDR2 reads SVGAGI. The CDR3 is CASSYSRTGVRSEQFF. The CDR3 bases are TGTGCCAGCAGTTACTCAAGGACAGGGGTTAGGAGTGAGCAGTTCTTC.

This chain links TRBV6-1 with TRBJ1-2; the match to TRBD1 covers 8 bases. This CDR3 is 13 amino acids long. Per the germline V gene, CDR1 is MNHNS and CDR2 is SASEGT. Trimming removed 7 bases from V and 8 bases from J; junction bases left unmatched: 9. The CDR3 reads CASTDRDLGGYTF. DNA for the CDR3: TGTGCCAGCACGGACAGGGATCTTGGAGGCTACACCTTC.

A few counts support this clonotype. The rearrangement links TRBV29-1 to TRBJ2-7; no clear D gene. The ends were cut back, 5 bases at V and 2 bases at J, with 13 bases in the middle. The CDR3 length is 13 residues. Germline V gene lookup returns CDR1 SQVTM and CDR2 ANQGSEA. The CDR3 nucleotides are TGCAGCGTTCGGTCTCCACAGACCTACGAGCAGTACTTC. Residues: CSVRSPQTYEQYF.

This chain uses TRBV2 with TRBJ2-4; 7 bases map to TRBD1. The V gene end was trimmed by 6 bases and the J gene end by 3 bases; junction bases not matched to a gene: 5. CDR3 length equals 14 residues. CDR1 SNHLY and CDR2 FYNNEI come from the germline V gene. The CDR3 region is CASRDRLGKNIQYF. For the CDR3, the DNA is TGTGCCAGCAGGGACAGGTTGGGCAAAAACATTCAGTACTTC. Looking up the rest from reference TRBV2 and TRBJ2-4 gives the full variable domain: EPEVTQTPSHQVTQMGQEVILRCVPISNHLYFYWYRQILGQKVEFLVSFYNNEISEKSEIFDDQFSVERPDGSNFTLKIRSTKLEDSAMYFCASRDRLGKNIQYFGAGTRLSVL.

This clonotype was counted at least ten times. The V call is TRBV7-6, the J call TRBJ2-2; D call uncertain. The CDR3 is 14 residues long. V dropped 3 bases and J dropped 1 base, with 6 bases sitting between them. Germline lookup yields CDR1 SGHVS and CDR2 FNYEAQ. CDR3 region: CASSFLENTGELFF. CDR3 coding DNA: TGTGCCAGCAGCTTTCTTGAGAACACCGGGGAGCTGTTTTTT.

This clonotype was detected a few times. The limits of the CDR3 on the DNA are not certain, so only TCRdb's listed CDR3 is given. The chain links TRBV6-2 or TRBV6-3 to TRBJ2-5. Per the germline V gene, CDR1 is MNHEY and CDR2 is SVGEGT. The CDR3 length is 15 residues, termini included. CDR3 sequence reads: CASSTVLRVGETQYF.